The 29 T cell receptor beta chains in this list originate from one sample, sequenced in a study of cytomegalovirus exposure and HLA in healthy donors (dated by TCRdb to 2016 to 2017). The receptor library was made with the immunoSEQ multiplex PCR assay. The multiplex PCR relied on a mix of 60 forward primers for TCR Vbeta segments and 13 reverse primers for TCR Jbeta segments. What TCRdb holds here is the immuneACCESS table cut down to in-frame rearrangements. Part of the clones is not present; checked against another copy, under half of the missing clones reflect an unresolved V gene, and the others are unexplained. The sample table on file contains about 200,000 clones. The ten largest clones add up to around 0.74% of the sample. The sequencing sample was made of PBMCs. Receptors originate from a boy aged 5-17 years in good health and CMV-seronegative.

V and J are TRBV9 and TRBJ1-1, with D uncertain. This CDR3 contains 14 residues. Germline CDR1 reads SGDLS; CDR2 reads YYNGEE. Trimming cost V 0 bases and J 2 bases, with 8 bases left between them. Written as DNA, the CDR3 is TGTGCCAGCAGCGTAGCTAACAGAAACACTGAAGCTTTCTTT. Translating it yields CASSVANRNTEAFF.

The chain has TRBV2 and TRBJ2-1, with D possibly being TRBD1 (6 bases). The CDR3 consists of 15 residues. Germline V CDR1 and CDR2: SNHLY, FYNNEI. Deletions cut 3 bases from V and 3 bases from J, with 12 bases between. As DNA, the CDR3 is TGTGCCAGCAGTGACCCTGGGGGCAACTACAATGAGCAGTTCTTC. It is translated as CASSDPGGNYNEQFF. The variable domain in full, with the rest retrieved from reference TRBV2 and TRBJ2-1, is EPEVTQTPSHQVTQMGQEVILRCVPISNHLYFYWYRQILGQKVEFLVSFYNNEISEKSEIFDDQFSVERPDGSNFTLKIRSTKLEDSAMYFCASSDPGGNYNEQFFGPGTRLTVL.

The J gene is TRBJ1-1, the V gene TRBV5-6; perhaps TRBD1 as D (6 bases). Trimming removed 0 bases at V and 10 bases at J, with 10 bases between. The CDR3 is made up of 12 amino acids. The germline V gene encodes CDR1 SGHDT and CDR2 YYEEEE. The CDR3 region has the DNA TGTGCCAGCAGCTTGGTGGGCAGGGGAGCTTTCTTT. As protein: CASSLVGRGAFF.

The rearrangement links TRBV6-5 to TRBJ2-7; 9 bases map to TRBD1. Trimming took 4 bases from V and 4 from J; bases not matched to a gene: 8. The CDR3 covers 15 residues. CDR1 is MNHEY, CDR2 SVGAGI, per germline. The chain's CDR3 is CASSFWTGAPYEQYF. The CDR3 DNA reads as TGTGCCAGCAGTTTCTGGACAGGGGCCCCTTACGAGCAGTACTTC.

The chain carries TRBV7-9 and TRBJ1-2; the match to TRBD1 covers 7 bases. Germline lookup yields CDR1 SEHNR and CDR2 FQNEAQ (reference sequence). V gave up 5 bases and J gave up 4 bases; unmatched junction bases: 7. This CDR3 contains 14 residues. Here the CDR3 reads CASSRDSHLYGYTF. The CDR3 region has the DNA TGTGCCAGCAGCCGGGACAGCCACCTCTATGGCTACACCTTC.

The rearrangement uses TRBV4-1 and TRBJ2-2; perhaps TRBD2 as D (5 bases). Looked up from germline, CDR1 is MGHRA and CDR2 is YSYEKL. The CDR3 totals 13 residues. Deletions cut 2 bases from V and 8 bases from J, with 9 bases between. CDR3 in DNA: TGCGCCAGCAGCCAACGAACGGGGGGGGAGCTGTTTTTT. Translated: CASSQRTGGELFF.

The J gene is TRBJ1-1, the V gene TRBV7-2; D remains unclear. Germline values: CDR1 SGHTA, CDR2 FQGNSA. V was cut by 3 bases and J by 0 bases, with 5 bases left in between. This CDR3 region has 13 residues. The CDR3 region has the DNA TGTGCCAGCAGCTTTGACTTGAACACTGAAGCTTTCTTT. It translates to CASSFDLNTEAFF.

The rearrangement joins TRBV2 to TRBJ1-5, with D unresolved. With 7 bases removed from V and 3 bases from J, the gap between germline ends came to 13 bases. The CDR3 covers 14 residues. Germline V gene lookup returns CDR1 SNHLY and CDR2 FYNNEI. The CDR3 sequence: CASTSSSVNQPQHF. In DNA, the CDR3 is TGTGCCAGCACTTCTTCGTCAGTCAATCAGCCCCAGCATTTT.

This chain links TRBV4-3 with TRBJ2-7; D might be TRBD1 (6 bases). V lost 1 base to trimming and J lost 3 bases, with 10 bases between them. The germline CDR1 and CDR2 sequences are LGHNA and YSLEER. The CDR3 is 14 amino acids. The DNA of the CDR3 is TGCGCCAGCAGCCAAGCCGCAGGGGTCTACGAGCAGTACTTC. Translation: CASSQAAGVYEQYF.

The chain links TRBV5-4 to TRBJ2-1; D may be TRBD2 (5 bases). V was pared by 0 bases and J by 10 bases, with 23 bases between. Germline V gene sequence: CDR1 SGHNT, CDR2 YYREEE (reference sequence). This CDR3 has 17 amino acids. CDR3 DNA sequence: TGTGCCAGCAGCTTGGCGGGCCGGAGAGCGGTAGGCGACGAGCAGTTCTTC. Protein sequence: CASSLAGRRAVGDEQFF. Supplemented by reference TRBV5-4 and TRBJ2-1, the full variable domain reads ETGVTQSPTHLIKTRGQQVTLRCSSQSGHNTVSWYQQALGQGPQFIFQYYREEENGRGNFPPRFSGLQFPNYSSELNVNALELDDSALYLCASSLAGRRAVGDEQFFGPGTRLTVL.

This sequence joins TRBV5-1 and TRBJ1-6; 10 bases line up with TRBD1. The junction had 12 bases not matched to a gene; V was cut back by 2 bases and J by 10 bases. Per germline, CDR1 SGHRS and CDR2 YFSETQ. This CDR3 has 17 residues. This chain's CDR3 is CASSFLGGGQGGSPLHF. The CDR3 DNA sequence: TGCGCCAGCAGCTTCCTTGGTGGAGGACAGGGGGGATCACCCCTCCACTTT.

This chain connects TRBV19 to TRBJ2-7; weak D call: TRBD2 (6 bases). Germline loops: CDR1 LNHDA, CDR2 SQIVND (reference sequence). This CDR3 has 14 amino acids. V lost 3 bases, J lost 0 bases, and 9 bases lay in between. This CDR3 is CASSMEGPSYEQYF. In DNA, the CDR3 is TGTGCCAGTAGTATGGAGGGGCCCTCCTACGAGCAGTACTTC.

The CDR3 loop reads CASSIRAGGARETQYF. CDR3 sequence (DNA): TGTGCCAGTAGTATTCGGGCAGGGGGCGCGAGGGAGACCCAGTACTTC. The chain links TRBV19 to TRBJ2-5; 8 nucleotides agree with TRBD1. This CDR3 region has 16 residues. V gave up 3 bases and J gave up 5 bases; unmatched junction bases: 11. In germline, CDR1 is LNHDA, CDR2 SQIVND (reference sequence).

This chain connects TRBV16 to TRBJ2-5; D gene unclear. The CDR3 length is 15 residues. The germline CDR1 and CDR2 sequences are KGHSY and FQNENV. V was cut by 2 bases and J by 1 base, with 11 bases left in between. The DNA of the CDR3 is TGTGCCAGCAGCCAAAGTGCGCTAAGCCAAGAGACCCAGTACTTC. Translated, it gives CASSQSALSQETQYF.

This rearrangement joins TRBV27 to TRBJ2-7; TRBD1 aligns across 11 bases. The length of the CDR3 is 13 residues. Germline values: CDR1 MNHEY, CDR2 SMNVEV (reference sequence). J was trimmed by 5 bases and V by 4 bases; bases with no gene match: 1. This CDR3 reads CASSWDRGDEQYF. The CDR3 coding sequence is TGTGCCAGCAGTTGGGACAGGGGGGACGAGCAGTACTTC.

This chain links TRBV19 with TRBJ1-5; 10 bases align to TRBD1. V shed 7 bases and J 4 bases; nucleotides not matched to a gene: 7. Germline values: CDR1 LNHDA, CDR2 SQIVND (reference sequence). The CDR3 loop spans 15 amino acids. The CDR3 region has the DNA TGTGCCAGTAAGGCTGACAGGGGGCCGAATCAGCCCCAGCATTTT. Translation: CASKADRGPNQPQHF.

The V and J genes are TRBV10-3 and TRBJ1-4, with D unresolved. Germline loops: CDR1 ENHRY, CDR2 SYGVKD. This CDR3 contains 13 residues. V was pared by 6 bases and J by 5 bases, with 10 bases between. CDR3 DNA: TGTGCCATCAGACAGCCCCCCAATGAAAAACTGTTTTTT. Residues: CAIRQPPNEKLFF.

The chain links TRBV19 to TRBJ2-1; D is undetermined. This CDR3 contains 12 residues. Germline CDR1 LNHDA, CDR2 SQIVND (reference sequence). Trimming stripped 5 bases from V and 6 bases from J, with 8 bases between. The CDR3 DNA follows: TGTGCCAGTAGTGTGACTTCCAATGAGCAGTTCTTC. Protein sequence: CASSVTSNEQFF.

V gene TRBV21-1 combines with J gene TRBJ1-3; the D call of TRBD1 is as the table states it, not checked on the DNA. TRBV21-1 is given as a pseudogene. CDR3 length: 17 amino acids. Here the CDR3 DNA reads TGTGCCAGCAGCAAAAGGGCCCAGGGGGGCTCTGGAAACACCATATATTTT. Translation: CASSKRAQGGSGNTIYF.

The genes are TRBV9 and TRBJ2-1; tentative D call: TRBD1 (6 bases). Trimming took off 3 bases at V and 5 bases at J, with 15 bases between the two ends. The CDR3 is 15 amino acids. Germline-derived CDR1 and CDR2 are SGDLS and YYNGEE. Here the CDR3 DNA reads TGTGCCAGCAGCGGACGAATCCGGGACAACAATGAGCAGTTCTTC. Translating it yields CASSGRIRDNNEQFF.

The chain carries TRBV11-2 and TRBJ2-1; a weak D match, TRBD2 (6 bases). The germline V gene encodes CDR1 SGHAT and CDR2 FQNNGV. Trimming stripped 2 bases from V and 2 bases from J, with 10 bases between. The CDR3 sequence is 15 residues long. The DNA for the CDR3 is TGTGCCAGCAGCTTACGGGGGACCACCTACAATGAGCAGTTCTTC. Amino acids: CASSLRGTTYNEQFF.

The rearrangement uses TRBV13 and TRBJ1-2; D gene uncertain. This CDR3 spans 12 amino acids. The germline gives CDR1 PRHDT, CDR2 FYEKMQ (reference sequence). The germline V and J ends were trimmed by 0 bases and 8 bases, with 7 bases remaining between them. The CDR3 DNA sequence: TGTGCCAGCAGCTTAGGATCACTCGGCTACACCTTC. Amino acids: CASSLGSLGYTF. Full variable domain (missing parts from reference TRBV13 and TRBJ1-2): AAGVIQSPRHLIKEKRETATLKCYPIPRHDTVYWYQQGPGQDPQFLISFYEKMQSDKGSIPDRFSAQQFSDYHSELNMSSLELGDSALYFCASSLGSLGYTFGSGTRLTVV.

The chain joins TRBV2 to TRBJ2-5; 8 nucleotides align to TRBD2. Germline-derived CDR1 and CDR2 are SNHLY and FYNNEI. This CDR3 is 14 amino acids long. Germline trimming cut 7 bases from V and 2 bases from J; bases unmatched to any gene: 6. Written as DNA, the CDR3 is TGTGCCAGCAAAGTAGCGGGGCCGCAAGAGACCCAGTACTTC. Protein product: CASKVAGPQETQYF. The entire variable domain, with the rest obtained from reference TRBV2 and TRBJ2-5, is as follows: EPEVTQTPSHQVTQMGQEVILRCVPISNHLYFYWYRQILGQKVEFLVSFYNNEISEKSEIFDDQFSVERPDGSNFTLKIRSTKLEDSAMYFCASKVAGPQETQYFGPGTRLLVL.

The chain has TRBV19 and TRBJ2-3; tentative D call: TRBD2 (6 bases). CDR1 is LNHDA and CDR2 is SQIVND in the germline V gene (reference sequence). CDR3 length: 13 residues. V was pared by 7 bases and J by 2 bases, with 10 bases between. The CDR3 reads CASKAGFTDTQYF. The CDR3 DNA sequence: TGTGCCAGTAAGGCGGGGTTCACAGATACGCAGTATTTT. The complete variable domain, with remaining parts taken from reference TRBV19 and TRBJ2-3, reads DGGITQSPKYLFRKEGQNVTLSCEQNLNHDAMYWYRQDPGQGLRLIYYSQIVNDFQKGDIAEGYSVSREKKESFPLTVTSAQKNPTAFYLCASKAGFTDTQYFGPGTRLTVL.

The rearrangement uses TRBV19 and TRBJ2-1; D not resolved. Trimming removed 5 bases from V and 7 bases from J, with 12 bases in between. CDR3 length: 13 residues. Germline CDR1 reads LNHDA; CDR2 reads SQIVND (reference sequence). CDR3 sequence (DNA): TGTGCCAGTAGTGAAGAAGTTCGGAATGAGCAGTTCTTC. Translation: CASSEEVRNEQFF. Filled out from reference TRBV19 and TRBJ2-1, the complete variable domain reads DGGITQSPKYLFRKEGQNVTLSCEQNLNHDAMYWYRQDPGQGLRLIYYSQIVNDFQKGDIAEGYSVSREKKESFPLTVTSAQKNPTAFYLCASSEEVRNEQFFGPGTRLTVL.

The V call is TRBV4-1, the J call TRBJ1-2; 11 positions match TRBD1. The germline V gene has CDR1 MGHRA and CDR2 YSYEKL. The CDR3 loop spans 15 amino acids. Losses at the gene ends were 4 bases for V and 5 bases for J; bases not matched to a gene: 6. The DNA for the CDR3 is TGCGCCAGCAGCCCAATCCGGGACAGGGGGTATGGCTACACCTTC. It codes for CASSPIRDRGYGYTF.

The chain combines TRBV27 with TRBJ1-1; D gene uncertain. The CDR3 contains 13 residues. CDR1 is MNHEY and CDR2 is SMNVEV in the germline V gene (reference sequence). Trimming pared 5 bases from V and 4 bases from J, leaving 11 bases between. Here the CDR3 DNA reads TGTGCCAGCAGTCTAAATCCGGGCACTGAAGCTTTCTTT. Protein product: CASSLNPGTEAFF.

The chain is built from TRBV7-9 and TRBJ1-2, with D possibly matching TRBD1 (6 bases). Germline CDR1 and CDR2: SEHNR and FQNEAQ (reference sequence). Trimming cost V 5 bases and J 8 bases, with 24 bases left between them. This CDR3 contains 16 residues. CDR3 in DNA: TGTGCCAGCAGCCCCGCGGGTGGGGGCTCGAGGCGCGGCTACACCTTC. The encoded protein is CASSPAGGGSRRGYTF.

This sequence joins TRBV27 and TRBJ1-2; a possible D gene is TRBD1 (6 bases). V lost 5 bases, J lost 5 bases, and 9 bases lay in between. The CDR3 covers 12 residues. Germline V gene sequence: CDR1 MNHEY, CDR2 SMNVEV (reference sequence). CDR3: CASSAQGYGYTF. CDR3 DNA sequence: TGTGCCAGCAGTGCACAGGGTTATGGCTACACCTTC.